This record looks at one TCR beta chain sequence and its context. This entry belongs to a study of CD4+ T cells in melanoma. Trimming took off 3 bases at V and 2 bases at J, with 8 bases between the two ends. Germline V gives CDR1 SGHAT, CDR2 FQNNGV. This CDR3 spans 13 amino acids. Clones were sequenced by immunoSEQ multiplex PCR, and TCRdb holds only the in-frame ones, with some missing. The table has about 50,000 clones, 75% to 90% seen once. The rearrangement uses TRBV11-2 and TRBJ2-7; D perhaps matches TRBD2 (5 bases). The TCR was taken from a human donor with melanoma. Sequencing was performed on peripheral blood. This chain's CDR3 is CASSFRGTYEQYF. CDR3 coding DNA: TGTGCCAGCAGCTTTCGGGGAACCTACGAGCAGTACTTC.